The rows below give T cell receptor beta chains drawn from one sample of a study of shared T cell receptors in the human thymus. The data were produced by immunoSEQ multiplex PCR, yet TCRdb's version contains in-frame clones alone and is incomplete. Altogether under 700,000 clones are present, around 78% being singletons, with the ten largest covering about 0.013%. This sample also appeared in a second study, on human thymus T cells.

Sequencing used thymocytes. The source is a boy less than two years old with a congenital heart defect. Both conserved end residues are part of each CDR3. The D gene is left open where the match is weak. Some rows mark clone size as missing; the rest say once, few, many or name a class of expanded clone.

clone size,D gene,V gene,CDR3 length,J gene,CDR3 DNA,CDR3 protein
few,-,TRBV2,14,TRBJ1-3,TGTGCCAGCAGCGGAGACAGCTCTGGAAACACCATATATTTT,CASSGDSSGNTIYF
-,-,TRBV2,17,TRBJ2-5,TGTGCCAGCAGTGAAGATCTGGAGGGGGCCAACCAAGAGACCCAGTACTTC,CASSEDLEGANQETQYF
-,TRBD1,TRBV5-1,17,TRBJ2-7,TGCGCCAGCAGCTCCACCGGCACCTGGGACAGGGGCTACGAGCAGTACTTC,CASSSTGTWDRGYEQYF
-,-,TRBV9,14,TRBJ2-2,TGTGCCGTCTTTAGACTCTCAAACACCGGGGAGCTGTTTTTT,CAVFRLSNTGELFF
-,TRBD2,TRBV5-1,14,TRBJ2-3,TGCGCCAGCAGAAAGAGCGGGAGGCCAGATACGCAGTATTTT,CASRKSGRPDTQYF
-,-,TRBV19,13,TRBJ1-2,TGTGCCAGTAGTACAGGGATTTCCTATGGCTACACCTTC,CASSTGISYGYTF
-,TRBD2,TRBV27,16,TRBJ2-7,TGTGCCAGCAGTCCCGGACTAGCGGGAGTCATGTACGAGCAGTACTTC,CASSPGLAGVMYEQYF
once,TRBD2,TRBV5-4,19,TRBJ2-1,TGTGCCAGCAGCTTGAGGTGGGGTGCTAGCGGGAGATCCCAGAATGAGCAGTTCTTC,CASSLRWGASGRSQNEQFF
few,TRBD2,TRBV7-9,17,TRBJ2-2,TGTGCCAGCAGCCCTCCGACGGGGGGGGTGGGAACCGGGGAGCTGTTTTTT,CASSPPTGGVGTGELFF
-,TRBD2,TRBV15,15,TRBJ2-7,TGTGCCACCAGCAGATGGAGCGGGAGGGTCTACGAGCAGTACTTC,CATSRWSGRVYEQYF
-,TRBD1,TRBV6-4,13,TRBJ1-5,TGTGCCAGTTCGACAGGGCTGAATCAGCCCCAGCATTTT,CASSTGLNQPQHF
-,TRBD1,TRBV6-5,14,TRBJ1-2,TGTGCCAGCAGTAGGGGACAGGGTGTCGGTGGCTACACCTTC,CASSRGQGVGGYTF
once,-,TRBV4-2,18,TRBJ2-7,TGTGCCAGCAGCCAAGAAGGCGGCCCAAACTGCTCCCTTGACGAGCAGTACTTC,CASSQEGGPNCSLDEQYF
-,TRBD1,TRBV2,15,TRBJ2-7,TGTGCCAGCAGTCCCGAAGGACAGGGAATCTACGAGCAGTACTTC,CASSPEGQGIYEQYF